A selection of T cell receptor beta chains follows, all from one sample in a study of blood T cells in healthy people across ages. TCRdb called the 5' RACE reads again in MiXCR, with one record for every CDR3 protein. The sample has approximately 830,000 distinct CDR3 sequences; about 62% are singletons. The sequencing sample was made of blood. Source of these receptors: a man younger than 45 in good health. Each CDR3 is given with its conserved first and last residue. A D gene is named only where the DNA matches it firmly. Only some rows state a clone size, as once, few, many or a class for expanded clones.

cdr3_aa	cdr3_nt	v_call	j_call	cdr3_length	d_call	clone_size
CASSQDSAGPRVLTF	TGTGCCAGCAGCCAAGATTCAGCGGGCCCGAGGGTCCTGACTTTC	TRBV3-1	TRBJ2-6	15	NA	few
CASSEERSYQETQYF	TGTGCCAGCAGTGAAGAAAGGTCGTACCAAGAGACCCAGTACTTC	TRBV6-1	TRBJ2-5	15	NA	NA
CASSRVPADLLTDTQYF	TGTGCCAGCAGCCGAGTTCCGGCGGATCTCCTCACAGATACGCAGTATTTT	TRBV7-8	TRBJ2-3	17	NA	NA
CASSARGLATQYF	TGTGCCAGCAGCGCAAGAGGTCTAGCAACGCAGTATTTT	TRBV7-8	TRBJ2-3	13	NA	few
CASSLGSRAQNTEAFF	TGCGCCAGCAGCTTGGGATCCAGGGCACAAAACACTGAAGCTTTCTTT	TRBV5-1	TRBJ1-1	16	NA	once
CSVAQTRQHGYTF	TGCAGCGTTGCCCAGACAAGGCAGCATGGCTACACCTTC	TRBV29-1	TRBJ1-2	13	NA	NA
CASSQTGARDSPLHF	TGTGCCAGCAGCCAAACAGGGGCGAGGGATTCACCCCTCCACTTT	TRBV7-9	TRBJ1-6	15	TRBD1	NA
CASSSGQGVNQPQHF	TGTGCCAGCAGCTCCGGACAGGGAGTAAACCAGCCCCAGCATTTT	TRBV9	TRBJ1-5	15	TRBD1	NA
CSAGPMTGKTGELFF	TGCAGCGCTGGCCCGATGACAGGGAAGACCGGGGAGCTGTTTTTT	TRBV29-1	TRBJ2-2	15	TRBD1	NA
CASSLERTEAFF	TGTGCCAGCAGTTTAGAAAGGACTGAAGCTTTCTTT	TRBV12-3/TRBV12-4	TRBJ1-1	12	NA	NA
CASSQTLGVVDGYTF	TGCGCCAGCAGCCAGACTTTGGGGGTTGTCGATGGCTACACCTTC	TRBV4-3	TRBJ1-2	15	NA	NA
CASSLGPQGGNEAFF	TGTGCCAGCAGCTTGGGGCCCCAGGGGGGAAATGAAGCTTTCTTT	TRBV5-4	TRBJ1-1	15	TRBD1	NA
CASSLTSVRSNEQFF	TGCGCCAGCAGCTTGACTAGCGTAAGATCCAATGAGCAGTTCTTC	TRBV5-1	TRBJ2-1	15	TRBD2	NA
CASSQVVGSETQYF	TGCGCCAGCAGCCAAGTTGTGGGTTCAGAGACCCAGTACTTC	TRBV4-3	TRBJ2-5	14	NA	NA
CATRGGMGNQPQHF	TGTGCCACCCGGGGAGGGATGGGCAATCAGCCCCAGCATTTT	TRBV10-3	TRBJ1-5	14	NA	NA
CASSLLGTATGANVLTF	TGCGCCAGCAGCTTGCTAGGCACAGCGACTGGGGCCAACGTCCTGACTTTC	TRBV5-1	TRBJ2-6	17	NA	NA
CASSQDQGLQETQYF	TGTGCCAGCAGCCAAGATCAGGGACTTCAAGAGACCCAGTACTTC	TRBV4-2	TRBJ2-5	15	NA	few
CSATPTNTGELFF	TGCAGTGCTACTCCGACGAACACCGGGGAGCTGTTTTTT	TRBV20-1	TRBJ2-2	13	NA	NA
CASSQWQLNEQFF	TGTGCCAGCAGCCAATGGCAGCTCAATGAGCAGTTCTTC	TRBV14	TRBJ2-1	13	NA	NA
CSVTIQGVTTNEKLFF	TGCAGCGTGACCATACAGGGGGTAACGACTAATGAAAAACTGTTTTTT	TRBV29-1	TRBJ1-4	16	TRBD1	few
CASSTGGWGETQYF	TGTGCCAGCAGTACAGGGGGCTGGGGAGAGACCCAGTACTTC	TRBV2	TRBJ2-5	14	TRBD1	NA
CASSLNRDGAGYTF	TGTGCCAGCAGCTTAAATCGGGACGGTGCTGGCTACACCTTC	TRBV7-3	TRBJ1-2	14	NA	once
CASSPRGEYNEQFF	TGTGCCAGCAGCCCGCGGGGGGAGTACAATGAGCAGTTCTTC	TRBV7-8	TRBJ2-1	14	TRBD2	NA
CASSGGTRGPLSSYEQYF	TGCGCCAGCAGCGGGGGGACCAGAGGTCCCCTCTCTTCCTACGAGCAGTACTTC	TRBV4-1	TRBJ2-7	18	NA	NA
CASSRSDDSKLFF	TGTGCCAGCAGCCGATCAGATGACAGCAAACTGTTTTTT	TRBV7-9	TRBJ1-4	13	NA	few
CASSRKKVSGGHNEQFF	TGCGCCAGCAGCCGCAAGAAAGTTTCGGGGGGGCACAATGAGCAGTTCTTC	TRBV4-3	TRBJ2-1	17	TRBD2	few
CASSLGQGKYF	TGTGCCAGCAGTCTCGGACAGGGGAAGTACTTC	TRBV6-6	TRBJ2-7	11	TRBD1	NA
CASSEFTASNTEAFF	TGTGCCAGCAGTGAATTTACAGCGTCGAACACTGAAGCTTTCTTT	TRBV25-1	TRBJ1-1	15	NA	once
CASSPPTSSEQFF	TGTGCCAGCTCACCACCGACAAGTTCTGAGCAGTTCTTC	TRBV18	TRBJ2-1	13	NA	NA
CASSVGAGFYGYTF	TGTGCCAGCAGCGTAGGAGCAGGTTTCTATGGCTACACCTTC	TRBV7-6	TRBJ1-2	14	NA	few
CASSLDGGLYEQYF	TGTGCCAGCAGTTTGGACGGGGGACTCTACGAGCAGTACTTC	TRBV7-2	TRBJ2-7	14	NA	NA
CASSQVNRGYEQYF	TGCGCCAGCAGCCAAGTTAACAGGGGCTACGAGCAGTACTTC	TRBV4-3	TRBJ2-7	14	TRBD1	NA
CASSPTRSSYGQYF	TGCGCCAGCAGCCCCACTCGCTCCTCCTACGGGCAGTACTTC	TRBV4-3	TRBJ2-7	14	NA	NA
CASSLSQQGVEQYF	TGTGCCAGCAGTTTATCCCAACAGGGGGTAGAGCAGTACTTC	TRBV28	TRBJ2-5	14	TRBD1	NA
CASTPDYGSYNEQFF	TGTGCCAGCACCCCGGACTATGGCTCCTACAATGAGCAGTTCTTC	TRBV6-5	TRBJ2-1	15	NA	NA
CATSTLDGDNEQFF	TGTGCCACCAGCACCCTGGACGGTGACAATGAGCAGTTCTTC	TRBV24-1	TRBJ2-1	14	NA	NA
CASSYSSSGGLEQYF	TGTGCCAGCAGTTACTCGTCTAGCGGGGGGTTGGAGCAGTACTTC	TRBV6-2/TRBV6-3	TRBJ2-7	15	TRBD2	NA
CSARRQETQYF	TGCAGTGCTAGAAGGCAAGAGACCCAGTACTTC	TRBV20-1	TRBJ2-5	11	NA	few
CAISITKTEAFF	TGTGCCATCAGCATAACTAAAACTGAAGCTTTCTTT	TRBV10-3	TRBJ1-1	12	NA	NA
CASSVGIRGPADEQFF	TGTGCCAGCAGCGTAGGAATCCGGGGGCCGGCGGATGAGCAGTTCTTC	TRBV9	TRBJ2-1	16	NA	NA
CASSTSSGTSATDTQYF	TGTGCCAGCAGCACCTCCTCCGGGACTAGCGCCACAGATACGCAGTATTTT	TRBV9	TRBJ2-3	17	TRBD2	NA
CASSQDGPRETQYF	TGTGCCAGCAGCCAAGATGGGCCCCGGGAGACCCAGTACTTC	TRBV4-2	TRBJ2-5	14	NA	few
CASSLAGGFQETQYF	TGTGCCAGCAGTCTAGCGGGGGGGTTCCAAGAGACCCAGTACTTC	TRBV6-1	TRBJ2-5	15	TRBD2	NA
CASSRGLAGSEQFF	TGTGCCAGCAGCCGGGGACTAGCGGGGAGTGAGCAGTTCTTC	TRBV7-2	TRBJ2-1	14	TRBD2	once
CATSRETGRQPQHF	TGTGCCACCAGCAGAGAGACAGGGCGGCAGCCCCAGCATTTT	TRBV15	TRBJ1-5	14	TRBD1	NA
CSASGSQNLPLHF	TGCAGTGCTTCCGGGAGCCAGAATTTACCCCTCCACTTT	TRBV20-1	TRBJ1-6	13	NA	NA
CASSSDDRERTEAFF	TGCGCCAGCAGCTCAGACGACAGGGAAAGGACTGAAGCTTTCTTT	TRBV5-1	TRBJ1-1	15	TRBD1	NA
CASSLGDRGGDTQYF	TGTGCCAGCAGTTTAGGCGACAGGGGTGGAGATACGCAGTATTTT	TRBV28	TRBJ2-3	15	TRBD1	NA
CASSYLGTGDYEQYF	TGTGCCAGCAGTTACCTGGGGACAGGGGACTACGAGCAGTACTTC	TRBV6-5	TRBJ2-7	15	TRBD1	NA
CASSEAGQTTNYGYTF	TGTGCCAGCAGTGAAGCGGGCCAGACCACTAACTATGGCTACACCTTC	TRBV2	TRBJ1-2	16	NA	few
CASSYSTVRGTYEQYF	TGTGCCAGCAGTTACTCGACGGTCAGGGGGACCTACGAGCAGTACTTC	TRBV6-2/TRBV6-3	TRBJ2-7	16	TRBD1	NA
CASSEGGILNEQFF	TGTGCCAGCAGTGAAGGGGGAATCCTCAATGAGCAGTTCTTC	TRBV2	TRBJ2-1	14	NA	NA
CATSRDIGDEKLFF	TGTGCCACCAGCAGAGATATCGGTGATGAAAAACTGTTTTTT	TRBV15	TRBJ1-4	14	NA	NA
CASSQGGGRLNGEKLFF	TGCGCCAGCAGCCAAGGTGGAGGGAGGTTGAATGGTGAAAAACTGTTTTTT	TRBV4-3	TRBJ1-4	17	NA	NA
CASSQDIPPVKNIQYF	TGCGCCAGCAGCCAAGATATCCCCCCGGTCAAAAACATTCAGTACTTC	TRBV4-3	TRBJ2-4	16	NA	NA
CASSVEARANVLTF	TGTGCCAGCAGTGTCGAAGCAAGGGCCAACGTCCTGACTTTC	TRBV2	TRBJ2-6	14	NA	few
CASRPTGTYEQYF	TGTGCCAGCAGGCCGACAGGGACCTACGAGCAGTACTTC	TRBV12-3/TRBV12-4	TRBJ2-7	13	TRBD1	NA
CASSQPSSSKEVNTQYF	TGCGCCAGCAGCCAACCCTCGTCTTCCAAAGAGGTGAATACGCAGTATTTT	TRBV4-1	TRBJ2-3	17	NA	NA
CSVEVSGGAETQYF	TGCAGCGTTGAAGTCAGCGGGGGGGCTGAGACCCAGTACTTC	TRBV29-1	TRBJ2-5	14	TRBD2	few